A selection of T cell receptor beta chains follows, all from one sample in a study of response to subunit inactivated influenza vaccine. Via MiXCR, TCRdb re-called the RT-PCR reads, giving one row per CDR3 protein. The sample lists under 550,000 distinct CDR3 sequences; around 7.9% were seen once. Sequencing used PBMCs from blood, obtained less than 30 months after vaccination. The receptors come from a man aged 50 to 69 who received an inactivated influenza vaccine. The conserved cysteine and the conserved F or W are not part of the CDR3 here.

v_call | cdr3_aa
TRBV20-1 | SVREEGNSPLH
TRBV5-1 | ASSPGGTEYNEQF
TRBV7-9 | ASSFLEGGETQY
TRBV13 | ASSSGTLSAEGNTIY
TRBV27 | ASSLSRRQGARGYGYT
TRBV6-2/TRBV6-3 | ASWQGSYEQY
TRBV15 | ATSRDRTVGNYGYT
TRBV7-9 | ASSHHVTGPYDYT
TRBV5-4 | ASSSDGNYGYT
TRBV20-1 | SAIPGGTPGTEAF
TRBV28 | ASSLLRGGMANVLT